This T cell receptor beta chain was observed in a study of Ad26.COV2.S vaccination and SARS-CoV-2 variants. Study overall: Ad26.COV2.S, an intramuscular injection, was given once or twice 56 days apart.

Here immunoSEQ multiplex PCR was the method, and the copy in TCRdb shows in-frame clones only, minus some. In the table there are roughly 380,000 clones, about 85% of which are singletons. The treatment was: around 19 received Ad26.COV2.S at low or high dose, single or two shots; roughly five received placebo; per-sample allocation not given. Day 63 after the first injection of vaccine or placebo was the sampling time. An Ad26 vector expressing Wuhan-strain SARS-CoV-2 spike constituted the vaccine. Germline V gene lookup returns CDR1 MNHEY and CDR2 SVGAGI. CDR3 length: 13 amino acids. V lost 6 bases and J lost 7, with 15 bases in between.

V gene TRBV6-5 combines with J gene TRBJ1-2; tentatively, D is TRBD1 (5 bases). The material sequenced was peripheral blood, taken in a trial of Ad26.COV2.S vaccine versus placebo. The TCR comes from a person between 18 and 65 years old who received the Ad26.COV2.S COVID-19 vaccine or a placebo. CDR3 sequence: CASSPPGGVGYTF. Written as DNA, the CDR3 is TGTGCCAGCAGCCCCCCTGGGGGAGTTGGCTACACCTTC.